The 4 T cell receptor beta chains listed next were all sequenced from one sample in a study of STAT5B mutations in CD4+ large granular lymphocyte leukemia (dated by TCRdb to 2022 to 2024). Libraries were prepared through the immunoSEQ multiplex PCR assay. Drawn from immuneACCESS, this table holds only the in-frame rearrangements with V and J called that TCRdb kept. Clones are partly lost; checked studies trace under half to an unresolved V gene and leave the rest unexplained. For this sample there are about 32,000 clones; less than 75% appear just once. The ten largest clonotypes hold more than 0.35% of the sample. The specimen sequenced was CD4+ T cells from blood buffy coats. The receptor source for this set is a human donor in good health.

The rearrangement links TRBV5-6 to TRBJ1-6; no firm D call. The germline V gene has CDR1 SGHDT and CDR2 YYEEEE. The length of the CDR3 is 15 residues. The V end lost 0 bases, the J end lost 10 bases, and 14 bases lay between the germline ends. This CDR3 reads CASSLGFWGVSPLHF. The CDR3 DNA follows: TGTGCCAGCAGCTTGGGGTTCTGGGGTGTGTCACCCCTCCACTTT.

This clone was observed a handful of times. The rearrangement joins TRBV2 to TRBJ1-1, with unresolved D. The CDR3 totals 11 residues. The V gene lost 5 bases and the J gene lost 8 bases, with 9 bases spanning the gap. The germline V gene has CDR1 SNHLY and CDR2 FYNNEI. The CDR3 DNA sequence: TGTGCCAGCAGTCGGAGGTACGAAGCTTTCTTT. Protein sequence: CASSRRYEAFF. The full variable domain, its missing parts supplied by reference TRBV2 and TRBJ1-1, is EPEVTQTPSHQVTQMGQEVILRCVPISNHLYFYWYRQILGQKVEFLVSFYNNEISEKSEIFDDQFSVERPDGSNFTLKIRSTKLEDSAMYFCASSRRYEAFFGQGTRLTVV.

Concerning this clone itself: Relative to the germline gene, one junction end is altered; a read error may explain this. This chain connects TRBV30 to TRBJ1-1; TRBD1 matches at 7 bases. The length of the CDR3 is 12 residues. Germline CDR1 GTSNPN, CDR2 SVGIG (reference sequence). In DNA, the CDR3 is TGTGCCTGGAGTGTAATGAGGGACAGATCGAGGTTT. Translation: CAWSVMRDRSRF.

V usage is TRBV28 and J usage is TRBJ1-4; the D is unclear. The CDR3 is 14 residues long. In germline, CDR1 is MDHEN, CDR2 SYDVKM. Between the trimmed V and J ends, which lost 5 bases and 0 bases, there was a span of 7 bases. This chain's CDR3 is CASSPTATNEKLFF. The CDR3 DNA follows: TGTGCCAGCAGTCCAACTGCAACTAATGAAAAACTGTTTTTT. The full variable domain, rest sourced from reference TRBV28 and TRBJ1-4, is DVKVTQSSRYLVKRTGEKVFLECVQDMDHENMFWYRQDPGLGLRLIYFSYDVKMKEKGDIPEGYSVSREKKERFSLILESASTNQTSMYLCASSPTATNEKLFFGSGTQLSVL.